The present T cell receptor beta chain was sequenced within a study of PD-1 blockade in mismatch repair-deficient tumors. Study details: Enrolled about 2013-2017, patients had progressing, pretreated mismatch repair-deficient cancers of about a dozen types.

TCRdb keeps only in-frame clones here, not all; method: immunoSEQ multiplex PCR. The data hold some 120,000 clones, with 85% to 90% observed a single time. The J segment lost 12 bases and the V segment lost 3 bases, leaving 12 bases of the junction unmatched. The CDR3 covers 16 residues. Germline-derived CDR1 and CDR2 are SGDLS and YYNGEE. Mismatch repair deficiency was confirmed in all patients, by PCR or immunohistochemistry. TCR sequencing covered three patients who responded to pembrolizumab. As for this clone: The target antigen is unknown.

General study results and limits: Tumor-resident clones, often absent from pretreatment blood, expanded after pembrolizumab and then contracted.

The gene calls are TRBV9 and TRBJ2-1; 13 bases are shared with TRBD2. The receptor was isolated from an adult with mismatch repair-deficient cancer. The starting material was peripheral blood, obtained 44 weeks after starting pembrolizumab. The DNA of the CDR3 is TGTGCCAGCAGCGAGACACTAGCGGGAGGGATGACGACGCAGTTCTTC. It encodes CASSETLAGGMTTQFF. The whole variable domain, filled in from reference TRBV9 and TRBJ2-1, reads DSGVTQTPKHLITATGQRVTLRCSPRSGDLSVYWYQQSLDQGLQFLIQYYNGEERAKGNILERFSAQQFPDLHSELNLSSLELGDSALYFCASSETLAGGMTTQFFGPGTRLTVL.